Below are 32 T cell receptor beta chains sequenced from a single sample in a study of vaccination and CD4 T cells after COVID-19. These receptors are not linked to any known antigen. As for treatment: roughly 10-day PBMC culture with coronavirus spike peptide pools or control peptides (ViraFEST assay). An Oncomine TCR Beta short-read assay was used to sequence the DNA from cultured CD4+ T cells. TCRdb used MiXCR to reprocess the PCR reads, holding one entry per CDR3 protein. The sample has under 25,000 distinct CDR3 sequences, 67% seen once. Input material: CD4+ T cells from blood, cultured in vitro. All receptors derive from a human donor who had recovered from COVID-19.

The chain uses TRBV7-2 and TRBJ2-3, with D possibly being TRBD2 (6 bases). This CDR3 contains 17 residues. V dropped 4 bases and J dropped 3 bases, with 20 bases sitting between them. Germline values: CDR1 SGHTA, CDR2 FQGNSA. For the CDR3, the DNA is TGTGCCAGCAGCTCCCATCTGCTGGCGGGAAGGACAGATACGCAGTATTTT. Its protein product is CASSSHLLAGRTDTQYF.

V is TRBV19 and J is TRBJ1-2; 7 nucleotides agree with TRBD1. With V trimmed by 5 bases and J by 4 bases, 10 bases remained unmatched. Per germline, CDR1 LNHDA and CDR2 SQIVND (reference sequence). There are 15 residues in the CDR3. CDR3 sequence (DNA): TGTGCCAGTAGTTTGTGGGAAGACAGGGTCTATGGCTACACCTTC. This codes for CASSLWEDRVYGYTF.

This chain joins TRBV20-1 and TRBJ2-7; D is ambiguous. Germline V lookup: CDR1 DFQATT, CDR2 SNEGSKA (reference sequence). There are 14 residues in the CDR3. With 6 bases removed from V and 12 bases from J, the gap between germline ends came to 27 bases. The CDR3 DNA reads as TGCAGTGCCCCACCTGATGCAGCCGTTAGGCCACCGTACTTC. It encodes CSAPPDAAVRPPYF.

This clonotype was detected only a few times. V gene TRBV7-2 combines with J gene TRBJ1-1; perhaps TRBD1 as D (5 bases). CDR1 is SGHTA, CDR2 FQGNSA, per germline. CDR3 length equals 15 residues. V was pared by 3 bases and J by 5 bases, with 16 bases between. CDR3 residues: CASSFKRGGGTEAFF. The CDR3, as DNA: TGTGCCAGCAGCTTTAAGCGCGGGGGGGGGACTGAAGCTTTCTTT.

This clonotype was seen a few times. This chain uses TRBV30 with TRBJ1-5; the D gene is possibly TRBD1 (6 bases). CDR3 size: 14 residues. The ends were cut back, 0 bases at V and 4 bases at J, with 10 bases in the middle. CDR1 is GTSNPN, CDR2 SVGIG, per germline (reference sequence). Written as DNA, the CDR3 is TGTGCCTGGAGTGTGGGGGCAAGGAATCAGCCCCAGCATTTT. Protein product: CAWSVGARNQPQHF. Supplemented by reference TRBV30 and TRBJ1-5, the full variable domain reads SQTIHQWPATLVQPVGSPLSLECTVEGTSNPNLYWYRQAAGRGLQLLFYSVGIGQISSEVPQNLSASRPQDRQFILSSKKLLLSDSGFYLCAWSVGARNQPQHFGDGTRLSIL.

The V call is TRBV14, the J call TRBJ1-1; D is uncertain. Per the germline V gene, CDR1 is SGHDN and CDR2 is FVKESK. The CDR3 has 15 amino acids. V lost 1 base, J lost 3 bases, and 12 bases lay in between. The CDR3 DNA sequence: TGTGCCAGCAGCCAAGCCGGCAGCTTGCACACTGAAGCTTTCTTT. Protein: CASSQAGSLHTEAFF.

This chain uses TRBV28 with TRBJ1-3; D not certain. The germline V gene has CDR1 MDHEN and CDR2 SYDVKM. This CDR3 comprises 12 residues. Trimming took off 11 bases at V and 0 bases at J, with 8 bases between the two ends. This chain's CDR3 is CASGLSGNTIYF. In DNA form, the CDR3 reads TGTGCCTCGGGCCTCTCTGGAAACACCATATATTTT.

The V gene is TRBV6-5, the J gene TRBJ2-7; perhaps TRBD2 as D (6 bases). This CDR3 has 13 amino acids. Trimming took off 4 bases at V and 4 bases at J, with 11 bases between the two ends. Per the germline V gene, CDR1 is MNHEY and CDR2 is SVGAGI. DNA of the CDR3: TGTGCCAGCAGTTCTAGCGCCGCGTACGAGCAGTACTTC. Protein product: CASSSSAAYEQYF.

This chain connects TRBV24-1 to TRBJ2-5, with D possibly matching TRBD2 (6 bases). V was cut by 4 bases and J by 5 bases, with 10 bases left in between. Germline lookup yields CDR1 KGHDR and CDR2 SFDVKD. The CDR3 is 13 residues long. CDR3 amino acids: CATSDGGAETQYF. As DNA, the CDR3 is TGTGCCACCAGTGACGGAGGGGCGGAGACCCAGTACTTC.

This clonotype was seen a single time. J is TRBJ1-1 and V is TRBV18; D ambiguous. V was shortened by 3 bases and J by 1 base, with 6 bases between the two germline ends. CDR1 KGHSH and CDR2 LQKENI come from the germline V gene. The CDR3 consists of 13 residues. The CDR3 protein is CASSPTRNTEAFF. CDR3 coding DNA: TGTGCCAGCTCACCGACTCGGAACACTGAAGCTTTCTTT. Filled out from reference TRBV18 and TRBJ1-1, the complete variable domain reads NAGVMQNPRHLVRRRGQEARLRCSPMKGHSHVYWYRQLPEEGLKFMVYLQKENIIDESGMPKERFSAEFPKEGPSILRIQQVVRGDSAAYFCASSPTRNTEAFFGQGTRLTVV.

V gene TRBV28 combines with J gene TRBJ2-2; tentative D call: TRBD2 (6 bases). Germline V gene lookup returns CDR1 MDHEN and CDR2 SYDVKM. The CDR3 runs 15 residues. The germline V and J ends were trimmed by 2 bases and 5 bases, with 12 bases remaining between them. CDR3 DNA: TGTGCCAGCAGTTTAATCCCCGGGGGAACCGGGGAGCTGTTTTTT. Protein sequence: CASSLIPGGTGELFF.

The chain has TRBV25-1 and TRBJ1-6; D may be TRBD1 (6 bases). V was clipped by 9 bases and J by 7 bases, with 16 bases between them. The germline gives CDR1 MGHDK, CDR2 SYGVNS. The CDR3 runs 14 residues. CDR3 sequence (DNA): TGTGCCAGTAAGACAGGAGCTACCAATTCACCCCTCCACTTT. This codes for CASKTGATNSPLHF.

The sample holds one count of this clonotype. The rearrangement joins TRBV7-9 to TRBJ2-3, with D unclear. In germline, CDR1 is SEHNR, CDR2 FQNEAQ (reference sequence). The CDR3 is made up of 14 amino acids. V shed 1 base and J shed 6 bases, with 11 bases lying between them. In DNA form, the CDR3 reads TGTGCCAGCAGCTTAGGCGGCCTCCGGGATACGCAGTATTTT. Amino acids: CASSLGGLRDTQYF.

CDR3: CASSRGQYNSPLHF. In nucleotides, the CDR3 is TGTGCCAGCAGCCGGGGACAGTATAATTCACCCCTCCACTTT. The chain combines TRBV7-9 with TRBJ1-6; TRBD1 matches at 7 bases. The V segment lost 5 bases and the J segment 4 bases; nucleotides outside the gene matches: 2. This CDR3 region has 14 residues. From germline, CDR1 is SEHNR and CDR2 FQNEAQ (reference sequence).

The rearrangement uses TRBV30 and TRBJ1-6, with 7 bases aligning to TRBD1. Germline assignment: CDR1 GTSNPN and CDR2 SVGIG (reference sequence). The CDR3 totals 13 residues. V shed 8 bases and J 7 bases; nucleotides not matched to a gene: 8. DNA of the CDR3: TGTGCCACCTCCGGGACAGTCAATTCACCCCTCCACTTT. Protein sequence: CATSGTVNSPLHF.

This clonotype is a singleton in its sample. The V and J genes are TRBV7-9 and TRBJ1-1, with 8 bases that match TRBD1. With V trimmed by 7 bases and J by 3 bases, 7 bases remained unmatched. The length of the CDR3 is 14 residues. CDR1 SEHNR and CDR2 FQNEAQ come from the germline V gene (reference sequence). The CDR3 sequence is CASISTGGHTEAFF. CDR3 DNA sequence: TGTGCCAGCATCAGTACAGGGGGACACACTGAAGCTTTCTTT. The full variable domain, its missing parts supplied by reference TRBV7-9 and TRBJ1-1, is DTGVSQNPRHKITKRGQNVTFRCDPISEHNRLYWYRQTLGQGPEFLTYFQNEAQLEKSRLLSDRFSAERPKGSFSTLEIQRTEQGDSAMYLCASISTGGHTEAFFGQGTRLTVV.

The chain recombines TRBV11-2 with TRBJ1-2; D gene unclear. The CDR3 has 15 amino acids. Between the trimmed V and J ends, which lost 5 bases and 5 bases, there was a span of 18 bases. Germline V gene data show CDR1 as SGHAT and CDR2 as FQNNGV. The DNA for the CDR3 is TGTGCCAGCAGCCCGATGGTCAGACACCCTTATGGCTACACCTTC. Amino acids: CASSPMVRHPYGYTF.

The CDR3: CASSPYGSTGGYTGELFF. The CDR3 nucleotides are TGTGCCAGCAGTCCGTATGGGTCGACAGGGGGCTACACCGGGGAGCTGTTTTTT. The genes are TRBV27 and TRBJ2-2; 10 bases line up with TRBD1. V lost 5 bases and J lost 3; bases outside the gene matches: 12. The germline V gene has CDR1 MNHEY and CDR2 SMNVEV (reference sequence). The CDR3 length is 18 residues.

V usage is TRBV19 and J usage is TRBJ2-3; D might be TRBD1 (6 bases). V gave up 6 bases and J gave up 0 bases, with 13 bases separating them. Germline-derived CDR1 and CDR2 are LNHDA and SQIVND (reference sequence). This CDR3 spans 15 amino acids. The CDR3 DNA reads TGTGCCAGTAGACATAGGACAGCTAGCACAGATACGCAGTATTTT. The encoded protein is CASRHRTASTDTQYF.

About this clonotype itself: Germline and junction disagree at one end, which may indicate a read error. The CDR3 here is CASSISSEQYF. The CDR3, as DNA: TGTGCCAGTAGTATATCCTCCGAGCAGTACTTC. The V gene is TRBV19, the J gene TRBJ2-7, with D unresolved. Germline-derived CDR1 and CDR2 are LNHDA and SQIVND (reference sequence). The CDR3 runs to 11 residues. The whole variable domain, remainder taken from reference TRBV19 and TRBJ2-7, is DGGITQSPKYLFRKEGQNVTLSCEQNLNHDAMYWYRQDPGQGLRLIYYSQIVNDFQKGDIAEGYSVSREKKESFPLTVTSAQKNPTAFYLCASSISSEQYFGPGTRLTVT.

The CDR3 protein is CASSPGLAAGEDTQYF. CDR3 nucleotide sequence: TGTGCCAGCAGTCCGGGACTAGCGGCCGGGGAGGATACGCAGTATTTT. The chain links TRBV28 to TRBJ2-3; TRBD2 matches at 11 bases. Germline V gene data show CDR1 as MDHEN and CDR2 as SYDVKM. This CDR3 is 16 amino acids long. V lost 5 bases to trimming and J lost 6 bases; unmatched junction nucleotides: 10.

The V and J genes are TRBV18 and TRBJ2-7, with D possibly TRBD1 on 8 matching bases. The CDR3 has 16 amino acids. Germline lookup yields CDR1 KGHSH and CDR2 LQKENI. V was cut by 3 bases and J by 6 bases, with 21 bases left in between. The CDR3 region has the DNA TGTGCCAGCTCACCCCTCCCAGGGGGCGGGAGCTTCGAGCAGTACTTC. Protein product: CASSPLPGGGSFEQYF. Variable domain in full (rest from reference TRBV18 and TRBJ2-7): NAGVMQNPRHLVRRRGQEARLRCSPMKGHSHVYWYRQLPEEGLKFMVYLQKENIIDESGMPKERFSAEFPKEGPSILRIQQVVRGDSAAYFCASSPLPGGGSFEQYFGPGTRLTVT.

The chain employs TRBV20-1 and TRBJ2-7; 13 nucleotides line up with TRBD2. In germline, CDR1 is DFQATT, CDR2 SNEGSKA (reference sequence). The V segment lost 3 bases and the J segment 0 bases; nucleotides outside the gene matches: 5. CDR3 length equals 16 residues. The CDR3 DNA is TGCAGTGCTAGTGGGACTAGCGGGGACAGCTCCTACGAGCAGTACTTC. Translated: CSASGTSGDSSYEQYF.

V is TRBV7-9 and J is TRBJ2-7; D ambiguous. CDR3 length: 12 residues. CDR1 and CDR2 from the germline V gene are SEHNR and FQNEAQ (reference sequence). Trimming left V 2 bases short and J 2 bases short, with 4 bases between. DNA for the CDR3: TGTGCCAGCAGCTTACAGGCCTACGAGCAGTACTTC. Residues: CASSLQAYEQYF.

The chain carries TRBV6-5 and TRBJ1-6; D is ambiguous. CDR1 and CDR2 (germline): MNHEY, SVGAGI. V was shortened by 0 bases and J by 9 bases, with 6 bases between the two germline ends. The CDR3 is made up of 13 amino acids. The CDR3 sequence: CASSYSSSSPLHF. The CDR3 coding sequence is TGTGCCAGCAGTTACTCGTCCAGTTCACCCCTCCACTTT.

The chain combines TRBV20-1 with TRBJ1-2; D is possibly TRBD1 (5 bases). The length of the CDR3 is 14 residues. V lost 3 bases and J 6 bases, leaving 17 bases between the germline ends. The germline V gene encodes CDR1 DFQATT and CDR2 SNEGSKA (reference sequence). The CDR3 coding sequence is TGCAGTGCTAGTTTACGGGGGGAAGGGGATGGCTACACCTTC. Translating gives CSASLRGEGDGYTF.

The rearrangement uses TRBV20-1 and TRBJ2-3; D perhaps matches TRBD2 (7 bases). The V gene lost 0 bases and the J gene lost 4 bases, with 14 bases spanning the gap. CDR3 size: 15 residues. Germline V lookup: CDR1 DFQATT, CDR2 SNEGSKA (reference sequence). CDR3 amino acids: CSARDWGGRADTQYF. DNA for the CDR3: TGCAGTGCTAGAGATTGGGGGGGGCGCGCAGATACGCAGTATTTT.

The CDR3 DNA reads as TGTGCCAGCAGCTTAAGACAGGGGGTTACCGGGGAGCTGTTTTTT. This encodes CASSLRQGVTGELFF. The chain couples TRBV11-3 to TRBJ2-2; 9 bases match TRBD1. The trim removed 2 bases at V and 5 bases at J, leaving 3 bases unmatched. This CDR3 region has 15 residues. Germline V CDR1 and CDR2: SGHNT, YENEEA.

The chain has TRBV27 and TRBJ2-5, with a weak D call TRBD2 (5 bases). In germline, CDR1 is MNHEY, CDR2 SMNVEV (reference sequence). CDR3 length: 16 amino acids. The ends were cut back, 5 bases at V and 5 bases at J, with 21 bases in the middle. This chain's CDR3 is CASSPLRLLVAETQYF. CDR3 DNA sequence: TGTGCCAGCAGTCCGCTCCGCTTACTAGTCGCGGAGACCCAGTACTTC.

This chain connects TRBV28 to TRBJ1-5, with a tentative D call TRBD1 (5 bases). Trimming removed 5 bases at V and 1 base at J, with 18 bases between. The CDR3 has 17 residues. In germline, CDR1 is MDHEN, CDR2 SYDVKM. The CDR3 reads CASSNLGAGSSNQPQHF. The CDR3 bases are TGTGCCAGCAGTAACCTAGGGGCAGGGAGCAGCAATCAGCCCCAGCATTTT.

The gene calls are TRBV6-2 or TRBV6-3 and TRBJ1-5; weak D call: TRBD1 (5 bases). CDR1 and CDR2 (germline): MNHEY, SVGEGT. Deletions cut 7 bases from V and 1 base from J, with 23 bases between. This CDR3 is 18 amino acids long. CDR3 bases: TGTGCCAGCACCTACCAAGGGGCCCCTTTTGGGAGCAATCAGCCCCAGCATTTT. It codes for CASTYQGAPFGSNQPQHF.

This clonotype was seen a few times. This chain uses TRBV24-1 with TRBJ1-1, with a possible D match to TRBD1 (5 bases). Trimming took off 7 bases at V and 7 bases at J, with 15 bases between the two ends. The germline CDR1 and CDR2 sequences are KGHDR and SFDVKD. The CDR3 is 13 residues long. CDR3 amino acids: CATSDPPGLEAFF. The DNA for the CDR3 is TGTGCCACCAGCGATCCCCCAGGGCTTGAAGCTTTCTTT.